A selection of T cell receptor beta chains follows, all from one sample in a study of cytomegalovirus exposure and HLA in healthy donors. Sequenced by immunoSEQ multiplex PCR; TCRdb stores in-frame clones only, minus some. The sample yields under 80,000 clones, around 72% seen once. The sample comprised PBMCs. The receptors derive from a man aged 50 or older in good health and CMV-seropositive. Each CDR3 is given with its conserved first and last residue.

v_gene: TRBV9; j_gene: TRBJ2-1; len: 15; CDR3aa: CASSAQGHNYNEQFF
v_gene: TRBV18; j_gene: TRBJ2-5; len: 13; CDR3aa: CASSPGQEETQYF
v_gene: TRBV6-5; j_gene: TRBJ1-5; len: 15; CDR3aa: CASSYSISLNQPQHF
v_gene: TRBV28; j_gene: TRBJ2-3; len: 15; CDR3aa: CASSITSGSTDTQYF
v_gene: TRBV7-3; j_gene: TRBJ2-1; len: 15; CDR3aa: CSSSRLAGGYNEQFF
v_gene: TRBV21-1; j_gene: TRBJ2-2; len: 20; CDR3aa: CASSTGNAGVLLANTGELFF
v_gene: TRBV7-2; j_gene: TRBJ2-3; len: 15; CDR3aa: CASSLVPVITDTQYF
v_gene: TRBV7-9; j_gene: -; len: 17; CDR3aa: CSSSYGTGGLGSYEQYF
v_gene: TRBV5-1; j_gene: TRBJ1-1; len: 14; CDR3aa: CASSLWTVNTEAFF
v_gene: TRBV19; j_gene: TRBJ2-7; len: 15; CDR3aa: CASSNLGQGTYEQYF
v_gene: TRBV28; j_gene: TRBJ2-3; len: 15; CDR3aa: CASSQTSPGADTQYF
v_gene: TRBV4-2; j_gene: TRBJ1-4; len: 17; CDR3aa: CASSQESRSGTNEKLFF
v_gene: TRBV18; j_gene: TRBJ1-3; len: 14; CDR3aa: CASSPTGYGNTIYF
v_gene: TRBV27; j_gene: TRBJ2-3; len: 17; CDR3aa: CASSLIRSGLALDTQYF
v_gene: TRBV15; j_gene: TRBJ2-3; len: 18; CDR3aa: CATSRDTLAGSPTDTQYF
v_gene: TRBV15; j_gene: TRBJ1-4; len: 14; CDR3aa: CATSRDRGDEKLFF
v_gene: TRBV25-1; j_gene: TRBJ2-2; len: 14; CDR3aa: CASSPTYRGGELFF
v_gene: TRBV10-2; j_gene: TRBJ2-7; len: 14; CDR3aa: CASSVAGLSYEQYF
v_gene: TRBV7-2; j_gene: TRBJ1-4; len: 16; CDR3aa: CASSLRDSHVGGKLFF
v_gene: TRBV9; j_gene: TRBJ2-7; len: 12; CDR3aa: CASSPGNYEQYF
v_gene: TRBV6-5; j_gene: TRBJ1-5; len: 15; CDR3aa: CASSYGGGRNQPQHF
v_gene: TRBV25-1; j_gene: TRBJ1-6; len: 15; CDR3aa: CASSVSTGDLTPLHF
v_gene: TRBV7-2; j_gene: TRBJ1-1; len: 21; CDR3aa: CASSLARDGWARRGIDTEAFF
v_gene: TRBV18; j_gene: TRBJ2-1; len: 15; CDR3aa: CASSPLGGRDNEQFF
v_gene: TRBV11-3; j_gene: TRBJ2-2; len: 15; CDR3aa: CASSLDAGNTGELFF
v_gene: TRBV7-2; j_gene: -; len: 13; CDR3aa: CASSRGGSYEQYF
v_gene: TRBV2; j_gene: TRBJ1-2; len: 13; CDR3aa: CASSPRDTYGYTF
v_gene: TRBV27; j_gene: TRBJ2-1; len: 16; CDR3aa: CASSPYTGGTYNEQFF
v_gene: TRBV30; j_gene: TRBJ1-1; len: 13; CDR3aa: CDWSVLVGSEAFF
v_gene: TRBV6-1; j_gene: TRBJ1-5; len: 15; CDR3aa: CASSEPGTINQPQHF
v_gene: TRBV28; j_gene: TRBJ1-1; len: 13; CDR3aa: CASTHRGNTEAFF
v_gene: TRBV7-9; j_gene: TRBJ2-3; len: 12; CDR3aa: CATDQSTDTQYF
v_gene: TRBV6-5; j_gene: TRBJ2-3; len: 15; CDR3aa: CASSSGLVYADTQYF
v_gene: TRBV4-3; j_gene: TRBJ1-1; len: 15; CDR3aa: CASSRVQTLNTEAFF
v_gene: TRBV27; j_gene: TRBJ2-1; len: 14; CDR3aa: CASSLGRGGNEQFF
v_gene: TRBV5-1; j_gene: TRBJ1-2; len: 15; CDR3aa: CASSLGGGQNYGYTF
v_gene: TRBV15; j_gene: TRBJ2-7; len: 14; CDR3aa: CATSRVQGTYEQYF
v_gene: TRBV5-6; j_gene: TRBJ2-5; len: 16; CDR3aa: CASSPTGTGVRGTQYF
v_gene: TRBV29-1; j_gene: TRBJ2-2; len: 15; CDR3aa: CSFQDGILGTGELFF
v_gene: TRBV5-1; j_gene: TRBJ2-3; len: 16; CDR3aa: CASSFSRGTSTDTQYF
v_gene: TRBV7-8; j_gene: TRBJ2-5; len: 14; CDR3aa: CASSYGTAIETQYF
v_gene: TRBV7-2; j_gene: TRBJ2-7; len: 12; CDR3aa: CASSLDYYEQYF
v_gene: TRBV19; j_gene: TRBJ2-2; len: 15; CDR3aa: CASSQGQLNTGELFF